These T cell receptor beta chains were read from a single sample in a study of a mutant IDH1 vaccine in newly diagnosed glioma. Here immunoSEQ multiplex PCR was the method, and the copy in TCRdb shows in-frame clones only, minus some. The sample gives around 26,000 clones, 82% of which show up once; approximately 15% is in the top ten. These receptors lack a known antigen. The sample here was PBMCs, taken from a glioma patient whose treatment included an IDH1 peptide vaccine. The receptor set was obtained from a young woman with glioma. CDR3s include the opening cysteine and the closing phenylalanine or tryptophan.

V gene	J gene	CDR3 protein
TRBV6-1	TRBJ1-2	CASSPGGGDYGYTF
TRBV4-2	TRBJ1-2	CASSLQAGQGLGYTF
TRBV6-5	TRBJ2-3	CASSSNGYTQYF
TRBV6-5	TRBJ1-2	CASKTGVDYGYTF
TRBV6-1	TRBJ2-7	CAARQTGAAYEQYF
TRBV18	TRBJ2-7	CASSREDSSYEQYF
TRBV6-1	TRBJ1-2	CASSYYGYTF
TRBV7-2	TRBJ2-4	CASTRGSGVVAKNIQYF
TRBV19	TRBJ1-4	CASSQGGEEKLFF
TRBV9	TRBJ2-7	CASSVDPGYEQYF
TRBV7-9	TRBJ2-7	CASSPEWGPEQYF
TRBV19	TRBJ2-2	CASSMTLAGTGELFF
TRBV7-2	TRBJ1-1	CASSFGHGITEAFF
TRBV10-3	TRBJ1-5	CAISESPRNGNQPQHF
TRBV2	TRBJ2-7	CASRYGQSYEQYF
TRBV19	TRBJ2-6	CASMEGSGANVLTF
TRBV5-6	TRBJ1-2	CASSSRDRDYGYTF
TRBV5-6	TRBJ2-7	CASSLSVAYEQYF
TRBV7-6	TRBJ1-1	CASSLARDTMNTEAFF
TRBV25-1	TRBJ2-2	CASTQGRDTGELFF
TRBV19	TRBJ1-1	CASTLYSGTEAFF
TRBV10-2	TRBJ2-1	CASRAPGLANNEQFF
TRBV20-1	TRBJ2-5	CSARGQETQYF
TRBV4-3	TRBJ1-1	CASSQAGGWGTEAFF
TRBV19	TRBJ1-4	CASTRGTRLTNEKLFF
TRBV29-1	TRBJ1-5	CSVSVQGNQPQHF
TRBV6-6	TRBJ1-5	CASSGTGASRQPQHF
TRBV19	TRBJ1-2	CASSIDSLLGGYTF
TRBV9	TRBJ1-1	CASSVVPNTEAFF
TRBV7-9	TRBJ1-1	CASSLEGNTEAFF
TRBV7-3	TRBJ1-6	CASRRTGGNSPLHF
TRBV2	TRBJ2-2	CASSEIRSVIAGELFF
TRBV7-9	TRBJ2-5	CASSLGTAQETQYF
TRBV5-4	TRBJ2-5	CASSSWQRQETQYF
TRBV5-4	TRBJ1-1	CATRQGTEAFF
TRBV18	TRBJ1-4	CASSPTGNKGEKLFF
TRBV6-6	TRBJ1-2	CASSYSRTRVAYGYTF
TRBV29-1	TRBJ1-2	CSVGSPNYGYTF
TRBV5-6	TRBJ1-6	CASSLAELVGSPLHF
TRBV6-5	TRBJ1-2	CASSSDRLGYTF
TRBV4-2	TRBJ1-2	CASSHREINYGYTF
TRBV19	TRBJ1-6	CASMRRSSYNSPLHF
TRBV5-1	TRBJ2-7	CASSLTRDSYEQYF
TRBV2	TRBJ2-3	CASSYGQGVGTDTQYF
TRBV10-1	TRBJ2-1	CASSRDLSSYNEQFF
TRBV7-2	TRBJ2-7	CASSLAPAYEQYF
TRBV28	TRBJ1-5	CASVQEGARIGQPQHF
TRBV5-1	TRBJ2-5	CASSLELRETQYF
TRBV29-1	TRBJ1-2	CSAGTGGGYTF
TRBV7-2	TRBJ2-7	CASSLEGLAAYEQYF
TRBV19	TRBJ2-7	CASSGTGDYEQYF
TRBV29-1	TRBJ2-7	CSVENSYEQYF
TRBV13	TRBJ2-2	CASSSGGAAGELFF
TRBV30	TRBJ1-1	CAWRDPGAAFF
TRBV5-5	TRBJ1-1	CASSFWGTEAFF
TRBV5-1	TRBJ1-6	CASSSTQKGSPLHF
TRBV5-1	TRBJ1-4	CASRFGYANEKLFF
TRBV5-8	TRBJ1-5	CASSLGVGGNQPQHF
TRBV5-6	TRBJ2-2	CASSRTGKWELFF
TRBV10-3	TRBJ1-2	CAISEPTRGKGGYTF